This T cell receptor (beta chain) originates from a study of CD8 T cells in Susac syndrome (dated by TCRdb to between 2018 and 2020). About the investigation overall: Whether CD8+ T cell activation and differentiation in Susac syndrome was antigen driven was tested using repertoire sequencing. CD8+ T cell repertoire clonality was compared between eleven to twelve healthy donors, about 14 Susac syndrome patients and approximately 15 multiple sclerosis patients.

Notes on this clonotype: Its antigen is currently not known. Within one base of it there is no much larger clone, and no base qualities were kept.

What the research found in general, with its limitations: The number of individuals in the TCR sequencing and HLA analysis was acknowledged as relatively small.

V gives up 7 bases and J gives up 3 bases, and the segment between their germline ends measures 15 bases. CDR1 and CDR2 are drawn from the germline V gene (reference sequence): LNHDA, SQIVND. There are 14 amino acids in the CDR3, from cysteine to phenylalanine inclusive. The only DNA kept is the CDR3, 42 bases in frame from the first base. Peripheral blood CD8+ and CD4+ T cells from healthy donors, Susac syndrome patients and multiple sclerosis patients were profiled by high-throughput TCR beta sequencing. The multiple sclerosis controls were treatment-naive patients whose relapsing-remitting disease, either stable or active, fulfilled the revised McDonald criteria. Bulk CD8+ and CD4+ T cells were purified by magnetic negative isolation, whereas CD8+ TEMRA cells were enriched by FACS. Blood was collected in EDTA tubes and processed within 24 hours, with PBMCs isolated through density gradient centrifugation. PBMCs intended for TCR sequencing were cryopreserved in liquid nitrogen and were subsequently thawed in a 37 degrees C water bath. Purity of sorted or isolated CD4+, CD8+ and CD8+ TEMRA cells was at least 90%.

RNA was extracted using the RNeasy kit, and roughly 0.45 to 1 ug of the RNA was reverse transcribed with random hexamers. The immunoSEQ multiplex PCR assay, covering 54 Vbeta and 13 Jbeta segments, was used to amplify TCR beta CDR3 regions. PCR amplification bias was corrected using a synthetic template baseline for primer optimization and computational correction. Regarding the original processing steps: Reads were annotated to V, D and J genes per IMGT and analyzed with immunoSEQ Analyzer, keeping only productive sequences. Clonality was computed as one minus Shannon entropy normalized by log2 of the number of productive unique sequences. For each patient and control, public and private clones were evaluated within the 100 most prevalent clones. Susac-specific clones were defined as absent from healthy and MS cohorts, over a thousand published viral clones and other ImmuneACCESS disease sequences. The public reads were quality trimmed at Q25 with fastp and then assembled into clones with MiXCR by TCRdb, keeping productive beta chains. Records with the same CDR3 protein are collapsed into one entry carrying the most frequent genes and DNA. For this entry, the V and J calls and clone size follow TCRdb and not the study's own pipeline. In all, the sample holds about 150,000 distinct CDR3 sequences, and roughly 94% of those were seen once. More than 0.2% of the sample lies in the top ten.

The chain is assembled from TRBV19 and TRBJ1-1, with the D gene uncertain. Sequenced sample: CD8+ T cells from PBMCs. The TCR originated in a human donor with multiple sclerosis. The DNA is TGTGCCAGTACATCGCAGGATAGATACACTGAAGCTTTCTTT. Translated, it reads CASTSQDRYTEAFF. Reference TRBV19 and TRBJ1-1 proteins supply the regions before and after the CDR3; the full variable domain is: DGGITQSPKYLFRKEGQNVTLSCEQNLNHDAMYWYRQDPGQGLRLIYYSQIVNDFQKGDIAEGYSVSREKKESFPLTVTSAQKNPTAFYLCASTSQDRYTEAFFGQGTRLTVV.